This T cell receptor (beta chain) was sequenced in a study of a mutant IDH1 vaccine in newly diagnosed glioma. Study summary: Treated patients had a mean age of 40.4 years and a sex split that was approximately 62% male and roughly 38% female.

Sequencing was performed with immunoSEQ multiplex PCR; in TCRdb, only in-frame clones are kept and a portion is missing. Found here are fewer than 45,000 clones, about four fifths of them singletons; the top ten hold roughly 2%. Time point defined: week 11, during vaccination. The study gave 300 ug of mutant IDH1 20-mer peptide per vaccine dose, with topical imiquimod. This clone was observed a single time. The antigen remains unidentified. V was clipped by 2 bases and J by 10 bases, with 7 bases between them. Per the germline V gene, CDR1 is SGHDT and CDR2 is YYEEEE. The CDR3 covers 11 residues. This sequence joins TRBV5-6 and TRBJ2-1; D unclear. Sequenced material: PBMCs, taken from a glioma patient whose treatment included an IDH1 peptide vaccine. The sequence was obtained from a man between 40 and 49 years old with glioma. The CDR3 region is CASSFTDEQFF. CDR3 DNA: TGTGCCAGCAGCTTTACAGACGAGCAGTTCTTC.